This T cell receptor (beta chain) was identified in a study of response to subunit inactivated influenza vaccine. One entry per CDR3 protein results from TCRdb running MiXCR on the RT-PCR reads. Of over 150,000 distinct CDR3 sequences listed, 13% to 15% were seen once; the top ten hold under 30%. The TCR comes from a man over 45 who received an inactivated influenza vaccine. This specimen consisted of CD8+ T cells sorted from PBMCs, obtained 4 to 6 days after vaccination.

CDR3: CASSLAIRGWDEQFF. The CDR3 nucleotides read TGTGCCAGCAGTTTAGCGATAAGGGGGTGGGATGAGCAGTTCTTC. The J gene is TRBJ2-1, the V gene TRBV27; the D gene is possibly TRBD1 (6 bases). Germline CDR1 reads MNHEY; CDR2 reads SMNVEV (reference sequence). V was pared by 2 bases and J by 8 bases, with 16 bases between. The CDR3 loop spans 15 amino acids.